The rows below give T cell receptor beta chains drawn from one sample of a study of blood T cell repertoires in COVID-19. Produced via immunoSEQ multiplex PCR; TCRdb's table is partial and in-frame only. The repertoire holds 350,000 to 400,000 clones, with approximately 87% as singletons. The sample was PBMCs or T cells enriched from blood (not recorded which). Every receptor here comes from a woman in her 30s with acute COVID-19. CDR3s include the opening cysteine and the closing phenylalanine or tryptophan. Fields, in order: clone size, D gene, V gene, J gene, CDR3 DNA, CDR3 protein. The D gene is left open where the match is weak. Only part of the rows carry a size: once, few, many, or a class if the clone is expanded.

size: .; D: TRBD2; V: TRBV7-8; J: TRBJ2-1; DNA: TGTGCCAGCAGCTTCCCACTAGCGGGGGGGCACAATGAGCAGTTCTTC; CDR3: CASSFPLAGGHNEQFF
size: .; D: .; V: TRBV2; J: TRBJ1-1; DNA: TGTGCCAGCAGTGAACGGAGGGGTCGAGTTGAAGCTTTCTTT; CDR3: CASSERRGRVEAFF
size: few; D: .; V: TRBV14; J: TRBJ2-7; DNA: TGTGCCAGCAGCTACGGGTCTTCGGTGCAGTACTTC; CDR3: CASSYGSSVQYF
size: .; D: .; V: TRBV18; J: TRBJ2-4; DNA: TGTGCCAGCTCACCACCGAAGGAGGCCATTCAGTACTTC; CDR3: CASSPPKEAIQYF
size: once; D: TRBD1; V: TRBV18; J: TRBJ1-2; DNA: TGTGCCAGCTCCCTGGAAGGGGGCCCCAACTATGGCTACACCTTC; CDR3: CASSLEGGPNYGYTF
size: .; D: .; V: TRBV9; J: TRBJ1-6; DNA: TGTGCCAGCAGCGCCAGGGATGCGAATTCACCCCTCCACTTT; CDR3: CASSARDANSPLHF
size: .; D: TRBD1; V: TRBV18; J: TRBJ2-7; DNA: TGTGCCAGCTCAGAGACAGGGGGATCTTACGAGCAGTACTTC; CDR3: CASSETGGSYEQYF
size: .; D: .; V: TRBV2; J: TRBJ1-2; DNA: TGTGCCAGCAGTGGGGCAGGGTTCAACTATGGCTACACCTTC; CDR3: CASSGAGFNYGYTF
size: .; D: .; V: TRBV2; J: TRBJ2-3; DNA: TGTGCCAGCAGTGTAGGAGGGGGGGTCACAGATACGCAGTATTTT; CDR3: CASSVGGGVTDTQYF
size: .; D: .; V: TRBV5-6; J: TRBJ1-1; DNA: TGTGCCAGCAGCTTGGAGGTGAAGGGAGCCTCGAACACTGAAGCTTTCTTT; CDR3: CASSLEVKGASNTEAFF
size: .; D: TRBD2; V: TRBV4-3; J: TRBJ2-3; DNA: TGCGCCAGCAGCCAAGATCAACTAGCGGGGGTCCGAGATACGCAGTATTTT; CDR3: CASSQDQLAGVRDTQYF
size: .; D: .; V: TRBV7-9; J: TRBJ1-6; DNA: TGTGCCAGCAGCTTAGGGTGGAGGGGTTCACCCCTCCACTTT; CDR3: CASSLGWRGSPLHF
size: few; D: TRBD1; V: TRBV7-2; J: TRBJ1-1; DNA: TGTGCCAGCAGCCTGGGGACAGCCTTGGGCACTGAAGCTTTCTTT; CDR3: CASSLGTALGTEAFF
size: .; D: .; V: TRBV5-1; J: TRBJ1-5; DNA: TGCGCCAGCAGCCCGAGTCCCGTCGGCAATCAGCCCCAGCATTTT; CDR3: CASSPSPVGNQPQHF
size: .; D: .; V: TRBV6-5; J: TRBJ2-7; DNA: TGTGCCACCGAGGACCAACAGGGTGGTGTCGACGAGCAGTACTTC; CDR3: CATEDQQGGVDEQYF
size: .; D: TRBD2; V: TRBV7-2; J: TRBJ2-7; DNA: TGTGCCAGCATGGGGCGGGGGATGATCCCCTACGAGCAGTACTTC; CDR3: CASMGRGMIPYEQYF
size: .; D: .; V: TRBV5-4; J: TRBJ1-2; DNA: TGTGCCAGCAGCTTCTCGGGGTTGGATGGCTACACCTTC; CDR3: CASSFSGLDGYTF
size: .; D: .; V: TRBV18; J: TRBJ2-5; DNA: TGTGCCAGCTCACCATACCGACAGGCACAAGAGACCCAGTACTTC; CDR3: CASSPYRQAQETQYF
size: .; D: TRBD2; V: TRBV9; J: TRBJ2-5; DNA: TGTGCCAGCAGCGTAGGAGGGAGTAGCGGGGGGGAAGAGACCCAGTACTTC; CDR3: CASSVGGSSGGEETQYF
size: .; D: .; V: TRBV12-5; J: TRBJ1-5; DNA: TGTGCTAGTGGTTTGGGGGGGGGTCAGCCCCAGCATTTT; CDR3: CASGLGGGQPQHF
size: .; D: TRBD1; V: TRBV7-3; J: TRBJ2-1; DNA: TGTGCCAGCAGCCGGCGGACAGGGGGCGCCTACAATGAGCAGTTCTTC; CDR3: CASSRRTGGAYNEQFF
size: .; D: TRBD2; V: TRBV6-2/TRBV6-3; J: TRBJ2-7; DNA: TGTGCCAGCAGCTTAGCGGGGTTATCCTACGAGCAGTACTTC; CDR3: CASSLAGLSYEQYF
size: .; D: .; V: TRBV28; J: TRBJ1-1; DNA: TGTGCCAGCAGTTCAACCCGACAGATCGAGGCTTTCTTT; CDR3: CASSSTRQIEAFF
size: .; D: TRBD2; V: TRBV6-1; J: TRBJ2-5; DNA: TGTGCCAGCAGTGAAGCCGGGGACGTATTAAAGGGACTAGCGGGGGGGCTCAAAGAGACCCAGTACTTC; CDR3: CASSEAGDVLKGLAGGLKETQYF
size: .; D: TRBD1; V: TRBV18; J: TRBJ1-1; DNA: TGTGCCAGCTCGTTTGGACAGGGCATGAACACTGAAGCTTTCTTT; CDR3: CASSFGQGMNTEAFF
size: .; D: TRBD1; V: TRBV9; J: TRBJ1-4; DNA: TGTGCCAGCAGCACCACCGGGACAGTTAATGAAAAACTGTTTTTT; CDR3: CASSTTGTVNEKLFF
size: .; D: TRBD1; V: TRBV25-1; J: TRBJ2-7; DNA: TGTGCCAGCAGTGAACAGGTGGCAGGGGGCAGGGAGCAGTACTTC; CDR3: CASSEQVAGGREQYF
size: .; D: .; V: TRBV7-9; J: TRBJ2-1; DNA: TGTGCCAGCAGCTTATTTTGGGGGGTCTCCTACAATGAGCAGTTCTTC; CDR3: CASSLFWGVSYNEQFF
size: .; D: .; V: TRBV2; J: TRBJ1-1; DNA: TGTGCCAGCTCCGAGGATGGGGGGAACCCTGAAGCTTTCTTT; CDR3: CASSEDGGNPEAFF
size: once; D: TRBD1; V: TRBV29-1; J: TRBJ1-2; DNA: TGCAGCGTGGGGGACAGGGAAGGTCAGCGAGGCTACACCTTC; CDR3: CSVGDREGQRGYTF
size: .; D: TRBD1; V: TRBV5-1; J: TRBJ1-1; DNA: TGCGCCAGCAGCTTGGTAGGTGGACAGGGTCGAACTGAAGCTTTCTTT; CDR3: CASSLVGGQGRTEAFF
size: .; D: .; V: TRBV5-1; J: TRBJ1-2; DNA: TGCGCCAGCAGCTTGGATGGCAACAACTATGGCTACACCTTC; CDR3: CASSLDGNNYGYTF
size: few; D: .; V: TRBV7-2; J: TRBJ1-5; DNA: TGTGCCAGCAGCCCGGGACACTTCAATCAGCCCCAGCATTTT; CDR3: CASSPGHFNQPQHF
size: .; D: TRBD2; V: TRBV24-1; J: TRBJ2-1; DNA: TGTGCCACCAGTGGTGGACTAGCGGCAAGCTACAATGAGCAGTTCTTC; CDR3: CATSGGLAASYNEQFF
size: .; D: .; V: TRBV7-8; J: TRBJ2-2; DNA: TGTGCCAGCAGCCCCTGGAGTAGCGGGGAGCTGTTTTTT; CDR3: CASSPWSSGELFF